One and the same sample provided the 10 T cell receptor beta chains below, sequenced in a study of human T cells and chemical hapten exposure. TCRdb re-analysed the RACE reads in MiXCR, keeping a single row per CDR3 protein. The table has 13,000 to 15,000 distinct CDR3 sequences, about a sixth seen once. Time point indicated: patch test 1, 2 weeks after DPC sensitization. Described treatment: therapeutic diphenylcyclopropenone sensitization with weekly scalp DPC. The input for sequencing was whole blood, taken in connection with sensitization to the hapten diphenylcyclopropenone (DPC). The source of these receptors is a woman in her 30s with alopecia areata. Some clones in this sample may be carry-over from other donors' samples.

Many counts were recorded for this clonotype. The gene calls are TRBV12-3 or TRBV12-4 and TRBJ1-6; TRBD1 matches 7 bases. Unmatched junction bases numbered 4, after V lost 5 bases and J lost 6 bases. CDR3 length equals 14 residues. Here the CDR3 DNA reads TGTGCCAGCAGTGGGACAGCGGTTAATTCACCCCTCCACTTT. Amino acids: CASSGTAVNSPLHF.

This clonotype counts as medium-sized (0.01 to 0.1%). This CDR3 reads CASSQPTGDTIYF. CDR3 coding DNA: TGTGCCAGCAGCCAACCTACCGGGGACACCATATATTTT. The chain uses TRBV4-2 and TRBJ1-3; D not certain. Deletions cut 2 bases from V and 8 bases from J, with 10 bases between. The CDR3 has 13 residues. The germline CDR1 and CDR2 sequences are LGHNA and YNFKEQ.

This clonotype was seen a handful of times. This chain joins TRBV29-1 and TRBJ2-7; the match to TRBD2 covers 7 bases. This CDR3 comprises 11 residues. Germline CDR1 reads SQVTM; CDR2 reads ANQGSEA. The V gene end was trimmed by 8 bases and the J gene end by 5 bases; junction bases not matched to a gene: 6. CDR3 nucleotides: TGCAGCCATCAAGCGGGGAACGAGCAGTACTTC. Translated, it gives CSHQAGNEQYF.

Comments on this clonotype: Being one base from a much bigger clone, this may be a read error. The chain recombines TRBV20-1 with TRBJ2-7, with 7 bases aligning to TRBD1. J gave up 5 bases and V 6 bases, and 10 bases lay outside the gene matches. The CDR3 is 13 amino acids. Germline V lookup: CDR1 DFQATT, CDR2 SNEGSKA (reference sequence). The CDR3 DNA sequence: TGCAGTGCCCAGGGACAGCAAACCCACGAGCAGTACTTC. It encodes CSAQGQQTHEQYF.

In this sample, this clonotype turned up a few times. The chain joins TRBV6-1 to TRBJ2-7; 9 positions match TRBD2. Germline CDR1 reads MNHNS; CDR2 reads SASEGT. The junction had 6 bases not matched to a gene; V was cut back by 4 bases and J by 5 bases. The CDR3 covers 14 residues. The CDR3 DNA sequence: TGTGCCAGCAGTGCCGGGACTAGCACTGACGAGCAGTACTTC. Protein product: CASSAGTSTDEQYF.

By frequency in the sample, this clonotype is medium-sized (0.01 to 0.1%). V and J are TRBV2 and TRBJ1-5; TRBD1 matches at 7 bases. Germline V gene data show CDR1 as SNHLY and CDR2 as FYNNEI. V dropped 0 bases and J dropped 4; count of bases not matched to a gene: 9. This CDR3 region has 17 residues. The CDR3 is CASSEARLRDSNQPQHF. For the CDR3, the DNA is TGTGCCAGCAGTGAAGCCAGACTCCGGGACAGTAATCAGCCCCAGCATTTT.

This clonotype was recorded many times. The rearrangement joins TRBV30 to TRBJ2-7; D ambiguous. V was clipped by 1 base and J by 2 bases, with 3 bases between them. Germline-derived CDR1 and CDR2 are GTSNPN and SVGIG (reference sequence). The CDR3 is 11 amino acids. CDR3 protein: CAWSEAYEQYV. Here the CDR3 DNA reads TGTGCCTGGAGTGAGGCCTACGAGCAGTACGTC.

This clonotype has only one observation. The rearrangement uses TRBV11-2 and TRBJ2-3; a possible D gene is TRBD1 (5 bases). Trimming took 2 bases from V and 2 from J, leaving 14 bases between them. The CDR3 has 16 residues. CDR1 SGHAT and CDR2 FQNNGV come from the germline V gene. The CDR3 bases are TGTGCCAGCAGCTTAAACCTCGTAGGGGCCACAGATACGCAGTATTTT. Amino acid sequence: CASSLNLVGATDTQYF. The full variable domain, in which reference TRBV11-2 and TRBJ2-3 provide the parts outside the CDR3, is EAGVAQSPRYKIIEKRQSVAFWCNPISGHATLYWYQQILGQGPKLLIQFQNNGVVDDSQLPKDRFSAERLKGVDSTLKIQPAKLEDSAVYLCASSLNLVGATDTQYFGPGTRLTVL.

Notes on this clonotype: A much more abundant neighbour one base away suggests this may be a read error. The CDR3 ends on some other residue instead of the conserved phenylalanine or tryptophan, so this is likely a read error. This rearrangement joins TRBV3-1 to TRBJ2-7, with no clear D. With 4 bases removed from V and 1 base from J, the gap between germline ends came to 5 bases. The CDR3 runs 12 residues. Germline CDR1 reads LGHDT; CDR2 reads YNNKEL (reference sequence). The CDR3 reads CASSPSSYEQYL. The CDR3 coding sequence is TGTGCCAGCAGCCCCTCATCCTACGAGCAGTACCTC.

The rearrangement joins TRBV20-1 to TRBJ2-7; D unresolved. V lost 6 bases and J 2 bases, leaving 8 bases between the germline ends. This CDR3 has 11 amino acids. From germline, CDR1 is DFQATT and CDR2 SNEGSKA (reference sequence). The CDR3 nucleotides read TGCAGTGCCGTCAGGCCCTACGAGCAGTACTTC. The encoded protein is CSAVRPYEQYF.